This T cell receptor (beta chain) emerged from a study of cytomegalovirus exposure and HLA in healthy donors (dated by TCRdb to 2016 to 2017). Study-wide context: In an earlier analysis of fewer than 750 of the donors, less than 350 Gb of sequence data and just under 120 million unique TCR beta sequences from roughly 200 million T cells were reported. An early release that covered fewer than 800 HLA-typed donors contained approximately 300 gigabases of sequencing data and 85 million to 100 million unique TCR sequences. Of the roughly 400 genotyped donors, 65% to 90% fell in the genetic ancestry cluster associated with self-reported Caucasian donors. The aim of the study was to test whether cataloging public T cell receptors could identify signatures of past pathogen exposure. The study used immunosequencing to profile the T cell repertoires of around 600 subjects and linked those repertoires to cytomegalovirus serostatus. In addition to the first cohort of several hundred subjects, a separate validation cohort of 120 different subjects was used. High-throughput TCR immunosequencing, statistical association of individual TCRs with disease status, and machine learning were combined to predict cytomegalovirus infection status. In a later analysis, previously published TCR beta repertoires from fewer than 750 donors were re-analyzed and high-resolution HLA genotyping was added so that TCR occurrence patterns could be studied. The later analysis used no new phenotypic data to find candidate immune exposures, relying instead on TCR beta sequences and their occurrence across donors. To decide whether each TCR beta V gene segment behaved as functional or pseudogenic, an earlier analysis of over 500 of the donors relied on high-throughput TCR beta sequencing. Donor age, sex, ethnicity and CMV serostatus were compiled alongside the repertoire data. A later genetic analysis took genome-wide SNP genotypes for about 65% of the 666 donors and used that subset as a discovery cohort. All discovery cohort repertoires had been generated using a single sequencing platform. Class I and class II HLA loci were covered by the typing at four-digit resolution. Typing coverage varied by locus: about 620-630 donors for A, B, C, DRB1 and DQB1; roughly 520 for DQA1; approximately 610 for DPA1; around 450 for DPB1. A handful of DR-DQ haplotypes were handled as single units for association and clustering because linkage in the cohort was strong. Among under 450 genotyped donors of the cohort, an average of about 240,000 unique TCR beta nucleotide sequences were sequenced per donor, 15% to 20% of them non-productive.

The cohort comprised approximately 700 healthy bone marrow donors. All cohort members were sampled while nominally healthy, although unrecorded immune exposures were likely present. The donor tested CMV seronegative and was one of the 352 seronegative cohort members. Every donor gave a peripheral blood sample, and the peripheral blood mononuclear cells from that sample were used for TCR beta sequencing. Genomic DNA extraction from the blood cell samples was performed with the Qiagen DNeasy Blood Extraction Kit. Worth noting for this clone: Its antigen is still unknown. No base-level quality is on record; no much larger clone is a single base apart.

Library preparation used the immunoSEQ multiplex PCR assay. For the multiplex PCR, a mixture combining 60 forward primers for TCR Vbeta segments and 13 reverse primers for TCR Jbeta segments was used. Amplification of the CDR3 region of rearranged TCR beta genes was performed with a multiplex PCR assay on genomic DNA. On the Illumina HiSeq System, the amplified TCR beta libraries were sequenced as 87-base-pair reads. The source study handled its data this way. A later analysis counted approximately 84 million unique TCR beta chains across the 640 or so repertoires, and roughly 10 million of these chains were shared by at least two donors. Raw reads were error-corrected and collapsed into unique sequences with a nearest-neighbor algorithm that merged closely related sequences to remove PCR and sequencing errors. CDR3 sequences were aligned to IMGT reference sequences to assign V, D and J gene segments. For a sequence to be retained, a match of at least six nucleotides to both a V gene segment and a J gene segment was required. Rearrangements were classified as productive when the CDR3 lacked stop codons and remained in frame with V and J, and all other rearrangements were classified as non-productive. Following IMGT convention, CDR3 was defined as the stretch from the second conserved V-encoded cysteine to the conserved J-encoded phenylalanine. The earlier analysis of a few hundred of the donors excluded sequences that lacked an unambiguous match to a single V gene segment. In an earlier analysis of around 600 of the donors, V segments were called functional above 56.7% productive rearrangements and were called segregating when the between-donor standard deviation exceeded 5%. To diagnose cytomegalovirus status from the catalog of TCR beta chain sequences, a statistical classification framework was built. In a later analysis, V and J genes were assigned by comparing TCR nucleotide sequences against IMGT/GENE-DB human TR gene sequences. A later analysis assigned CDR3 sequences and most-parsimonious VDJ recombination scenarios with the TCRdist pipeline. A later analysis defined each TCR beta chain by its CDR3 amino acid sequence plus V-gene family, and excluded reads lacking a unique V-gene family. As a way to deal with suspected cross-contamination and a sequencing artifact, a later analysis dropped roughly 620 nucleotide sequences that were highly shared and had low generation probability. In a later analysis, a clonal expansion index was calculated for each public chain from normalized within-repertoire ranks of inferred template counts. In a later analysis, generation probabilities were computed with a VDJ recombination model fitted to out-of-frame rearrangements, and the resulting probabilities were checked against IGoR. In a later analysis, TCR-TCR, TCR-HLA and TCR-CMV co-occurrence was scored with hypergeometric tests, and a repertoire-size bias correction was applied to TCR pairs. False discovery rates were estimated in a later analysis by permuting HLA or CMV assignments 20 times. In a later analysis, co-occurring TCRs were grouped using DBSCAN, and TCRdist sequence similarity was added for clustering within HLA-allele-positive subsets. Co-occurrence clustering excluded repertoires with fewer than 30,000 or more than 120,000 public chains, plus five with anomalous nucleotide sharing. This immuneACCESS table, as held by TCRdb, lists in-frame sequences with V and J called but not all clones. Of the missing ones, under half trace to an unresolved V gene in checked studies; the others have no known cause. The V and J calls and clone size are taken from that table; D and trimming were inferred from the DNA. The sample records approximately 100,000 clones, around 80% of which are singletons. The top ten hold less than 3.5% of the sample.

General findings and caveats noted by the study authors: A later analysis associated about 16,000 TCR beta sequences with specific HLA alleles at a false discovery rate of 0.05. Because some donors lacked HLA typing at each locus, the association tests relied only on the typed subset. In this cohort, only TCR beta chains were sequenced, and detectable features were limited by the absence of alpha or paired-chain data. A further reported finding was that TCR beta sequences accurately predicted the HLA-A and HLA-B alleles for most subjects in the first cohort. The classifier was reported to diagnose cytomegalovirus status with high specificity and sensitivity in both the original cohort and the validation cohort. A later analysis reported that several top co-occurrence clusters appeared linked to parvovirus B19, influenza, CMV and Epstein-Barr virus. Three of the identified cytomegalovirus-associated TCR beta chains were confirmed in vitro to be specific for cytomegalovirus antigens. According to a later analysis, TCR association rates differed among HLA loci, with DRB1 alleles showing the most associated TCRs and HLA-C alleles showing the fewest. Because counts were too low, seventeen rarely observed V segments, including chromosome 9 orphons, were excluded from the earlier analysis of under 650 of the donors. In a later genetic analysis, fewer N-insertions in productive TCRs were reported among donors in an Asian-associated ancestry cluster than the approximately 710-donor mean. Because the 87-base-pair reads could not distinguish some IMGT-functional V segments, including TRBV6-2 and TRBV6-3, those segments were excluded. The authors suggested that the approach could potentially be generalized to other disease states and immunological phenotypes. Linkage disequilibrium might explain the correlated functional status among segregating V segments, but an unknown experimental factor could not be ruled out. Assigning TCR associations to individual alleles was difficult when HLA alleles, especially DR and DQ, strongly co-occurred. In an earlier analysis of approximately 590 of the donors, most TCR beta V segments appeared in productive rearrangements about 87% or about 30% of the time, broadly matching IMGT annotations. Compared with equally common non-associated chains, HLA-associated TCR beta chains in a later analysis were more clonally expanded and had lower generation probabilities. For the cohort, immune exposure information was limited to CMV serostatus. Most TCR sequences were observed very rarely across donors, whereas some public TCRs were present in many individuals. Roughly uniform sequencing depth across donors was assumed in presence/absence analyses, although this assumption may not hold. In a later analysis, most CMV-associated TCR beta chains were found to appear HLA-restricted, with HLA associations seemingly driven largely by CMV exposure. A total of 164 TCR beta chains were listed by the study as associated with cytomegalovirus. The sequencing pipeline was judged likely to have produced a cluster of highly shared sequence variants as a technical artifact. A later genetic analysis associated a missense DCLRE1C variant with V-gene and J-gene trimming of TCR beta chains, and an independent cohort replicated the association.

From the cysteine up to the phenylalanine, the CDR3 has a length of 15 residues. The DNA shown is the 45-base CDR3, in frame from base 1. As encoded in the germline V gene, CDR1 is MRHNA while CDR2 is SNTAGT. V is trimmed back by 4 bases and J by 11 bases, and the junction contains 11 bases that no gene match accounts for. The sequence came from a female donor in good health and CMV-seronegative. Specimen: PBMCs. The chain was built from TRBV6-4 and TRBJ2-1, and 10 junctional nucleotides match TRBD2. The CDR3 amino acid sequence is: CASSAIPSGGDKQFF. The nucleotide sequence is TGTGCCAGCAGTGCCATTCCTAGCGGGGGTGATAAGCAGTTCTTC.